Given below is one T cell receptor beta chain in context. Its target is not known. Libraries for TCR beta were made by quantitative 5'-RACE with molecular barcodes. MiXCR, run by TCRdb on the 5' RACE reads, gives a single entry per CDR3 protein. This sample has hundreds of thousands of distinct CDR3 sequences, with around 26% found just once. The data were obtained in a study of CD8 T cells in ankylosing spondylitis. Study findings and constraints: The study identified a TCR beta motif of several highly homologous variants that appeared characteristic of ankylosing spondylitis blood. The disease-linked clones had a CD8+ phenotype and low blood frequencies. Matched synovial fluid from ankylosing spondylitis patients was reported to be enriched for disease-linked clones. Certain motif variants had earlier appeared in reactive arthritis synovial fluid and blood.

The junction had 3 bases not matched to a gene; V was cut back by 5 bases and J by 0 bases. The V gene's germline CDR1 is SGHTA and CDR2 FQGNSA. The CDR3 is 15 residues long. The sequenced sample was blood, either unsorted or a sorted T cell fraction (not recorded which). This clonotype originated in a male donor with ankylosing spondylitis. The chain carries TRBV7-2 and TRBJ2-2, with TRBD2 matching 7 bases. CDR3 region: CASSQSGTNTGELFF. The CDR3 coding sequence is TGTGCCAGCAGCCAGAGCGGGACGAACACCGGGGAGCTGTTTTTT.